This T cell receptor (beta chain) was recovered during a study of blood T cell repertoires in COVID-19 (dated by TCRdb to 2020 to 2022). With respect to the entire study: Samples covering the acute and convalescent phases of COVID-19 were provided by collaborators in the United States, Italy and Spain. The prospective study material was composed of cDNA or gDNA derived from T cells, B-cell-depleted T cells, or PBMCs. Subjects who had been exposed to COVID-19, were actively infected with it, or had recovered from it provided the deeply sampled blood TCRbeta repertoires that made up the dataset. The repertoires were released in a freely available public database meant as a resource for research on the immune response to SARS-CoV-2. Samples were obtained from the ongoing ImmuneRACE study (first 160 participants) and from approximately 1,200 subjects provided by 6 global collaborators. A de-identified subject ID, COVID-19 status, age in years and sex were almost always included in the sample metadata. Where available, HLA class I and class II types were obtained from metadata supplied by the sample provider rather than from assay-based typing. What the research found in general, with its limitations: Clinical and demographic metadata were provided uncurated, with the amount varying by source and participant.

Each collaborating institution followed its own protocols to collect whole blood in K2EDTA tubes. For TCRbeta analysis, collaborators shipped samples in one of three forms: frozen whole blood, isolated PBMCs, or DNA extracted from either of those sample types. As concerns this clone: Its antigen target is currently unknown. No base qualities exist here, and no much larger clone lies one base off it.

TCRbeta CDR3 regions were amplified from genomic DNA using the immunoSEQ Assay, a bias-controlled multiplex PCR. Concerning the study's data processing: Nucleated cell counts per sample were estimated from amplification of reference gene primers within the assay. To quantify the absolute abundance of each unique TCRbeta CDR3 rearrangement, sequence reads were collapsed and filtered. Productive Simpson clonality was computed per sample as the square root of Simpson's diversity index over productive rearrangements. Not all clones reach the TCRdb copy of this immuneACCESS table, which keeps in-frame sequences only. Checked studies attribute under half of the gap to unresolved V genes and leave the rest unexplained. That table supplies the V and J calls and clone size; D and trimming were determined from the DNA. Here the sample has tens of thousands of clones; around 83% occur a single time. The leading ten clones occupy 25% of the sample.

The CDR3 starts with the cysteine, ends with the phenylalanine, and has 13 residues. The CDR3 DNA has 39 bases and is translated from base 1. The CDR1 and CDR2 encoded by the germline V gene (reference sequence) are MNHNY and SVGAGI. A distance of 14 bases separates the germline ends of V and J, which lose 8 bases and 6 bases respectively. Sequenced: peripheral blood. This receptor was obtained from a man aged 60 to 69 with acute or convalescent COVID-19. The V and J genes are TRBV6-6 and TRBJ1-5; the D gene cannot be resolved reliably. This receptor has the CDR3 CASRGLAAQPQHF. The nucleotide sequence reads as follows: TGTGCCAGCCGGGGTCTAGCGGCTCAGCCCCAGCATTTT.